A single sample gave rise to the 15 T cell receptor beta chains below, sequenced in a study of blood T cell repertoires in COVID-19. Generated by immunoSEQ multiplex PCR, the TCRdb table keeps only in-frame clones and is missing some. The data show about 200,000 clones, 70% to 90% seen once. The sequenced sample was peripheral blood. The receptor set was obtained from a woman of 80 years or more with acute or convalescent COVID-19.

The chain joins TRBV9 to TRBJ1-1; maybe TRBD1 (6 bases). The germline CDR1 and CDR2 sequences are SGDLS and YYNGEE. V was shortened by 3 bases and J by 5 bases, with 11 bases between the two germline ends. The CDR3 is 13 amino acids. The DNA of the CDR3 is TGTGCCAGCAGCGCCCTACAGGGAACTGAAGCTTTCTTT. Translation: CASSALQGTEAFF.

The rearrangement links TRBV19 to TRBJ1-1; D may be TRBD1 (5 bases). The CDR3 has 14 amino acids. Trimming took 4 bases from V and 5 from J, leaving 14 bases between them. From germline, CDR1 is LNHDA and CDR2 SQIVND (reference sequence). The CDR3 bases are TGTGCCAGTAGTACCAGGGTCCGCCGAACTGAAGCTTTCTTT. Protein sequence: CASSTRVRRTEAFF.

The rearrangement joins TRBV2 to TRBJ2-7, with 11 bases aligning to TRBD2. With 6 bases clipped from V and 7 bases from J, the junction kept 8 bases outside the gene matches. The CDR3 covers 14 residues. The germline CDR1 and CDR2 sequences are SNHLY and FYNNEI. CDR3: CASSPSGRWKEQYF. CDR3 bases: TGTGCCAGCAGCCCTAGCGGGAGGTGGAAGGAGCAGTACTTC.

CDR3 coding DNA: TGTGCCAGCAGGGTACAGGGAAGATCTGGAAACACCATATATTTT. It translates to CASRVQGRSGNTIYF. The chain employs TRBV6-5 and TRBJ1-3; D might be TRBD1 (6 bases). This CDR3 has 15 amino acids. Germline CDR1 MNHEY, CDR2 SVGAGI. With 6 bases removed from V and 1 base from J, the gap between germline ends came to 13 bases.

The J gene is TRBJ2-7, the V gene TRBV28, with 8 bases identical to TRBD2. CDR3 length: 14 amino acids. V lost 4 bases to trimming and J lost 4 bases; unmatched junction nucleotides: 6. Germline CDR1 and CDR2: MDHEN and SYDVKM. For the CDR3, the DNA is TGTGCCAGCAGTTCCTCAGCGGGAGTTTACGAGCAGTACTTC. It is translated as CASSSSAGVYEQYF.

The rearrangement joins TRBV28 to TRBJ1-1; D is unresolved. From germline, CDR1 is MDHEN and CDR2 SYDVKM. The CDR3 extends over 11 amino acids. V dropped 7 bases and J dropped 1 base, with 4 bases sitting between them. The CDR3 is CASIQNTEAFF. For the CDR3, the DNA is TGTGCCAGCATCCAGAACACTGAAGCTTTCTTT. Full variable domain (rest looked up from reference TRBV28 and TRBJ1-1): DVKVTQSSRYLVKRTGEKVFLECVQDMDHENMFWYRQDPGLGLRLIYFSYDVKMKEKGDIPEGYSVSREKKERFSLILESASTNQTSMYLCASIQNTEAFFGQGTRLTVV.

The chain employs TRBV19 and TRBJ1-3; D gene ambiguous. The CDR3 length is 16 residues. The V gene lost 3 bases and the J gene lost 0 bases, with 12 bases spanning the gap. Germline V CDR1 and CDR2: LNHDA, SQIVND (reference sequence). The CDR3, as DNA: TGTGCCAGTAGTATGTCACAGCCTTTCTCTGGAAACACCATATATTTT. Translating gives CASSMSQPFSGNTIYF.

V and J are TRBV11-2 and TRBJ1-3; D uncertain. The CDR3 has 15 amino acids. V dropped 2 bases and J dropped 4 bases, with 12 bases sitting between them. Per the germline V gene, CDR1 is SGHAT and CDR2 is FQNNGV. The CDR3 nucleotides read TGTGCCAGCAGCTTAATGACCGCGGCCGGAAACACCATATATTTT. This codes for CASSLMTAAGNTIYF.

The chain carries TRBV27 and TRBJ1-2; D gene uncertain. Trimming removed 8 bases at V and 8 bases at J, with 15 bases between. This CDR3 is 12 amino acids long. Germline assignment: CDR1 MNHEY and CDR2 SMNVEV (reference sequence). CDR3 DNA sequence: TGTGCCAGCGGCTCGTACAGAGCCGGCTACACCTTC. Residues: CASGSYRAGYTF.

The chain links TRBV4-2 to TRBJ2-3; D not resolved. The CDR3 runs to 14 residues. Germline V CDR1 and CDR2: LGHNA, YNFKEQ. V was shortened by 1 base and J by 14 bases, with 19 bases between the two germline ends. CDR3 sequence reads: CASSQVGRANPLYF. CDR3 nucleotide sequence: TGTGCCAGCAGCCAAGTAGGTAGAGCGAATCCTCTGTATTTT.

The J gene is TRBJ2-3, the V gene TRBV7-3; perhaps TRBD2 as D (7 bases). Germline values: CDR1 SGHTA, CDR2 FQGTGA. The CDR3 is 15 amino acids. Trimming removed 4 bases at V and 7 bases at J, with 18 bases between. CDR3 region: CASSSRTRGINTQYF. CDR3 nucleotides: TGTGCCAGCAGCTCTAGGACTAGGGGGATCAATACGCAGTATTTT.

This clone appeared once. The chain couples TRBV2 to TRBJ2-3; D possibly corresponds to TRBD1 (7 bases). Trimming left V 4 bases short and J 4 bases short, with 15 bases between. Germline CDR1 SNHLY, CDR2 FYNNEI. CDR3 size: 15 residues. CDR3 amino acids: CASSGGQGGPDTQYF. Written as DNA, the CDR3 is TGTGCCAGCAGTGGGGGCCAGGGGGGCCCAGATACGCAGTATTTT.

This rearrangement joins TRBV7-2 to TRBJ2-7; TRBD2 aligns across 10 bases. With V trimmed by 1 base and J by 4 bases, 4 bases remained unmatched. CDR3 length equals 15 residues. Germline loops: CDR1 SGHTA, CDR2 FQGNSA. CDR3 loop: CASSLGLAGVYEQYF. CDR3 nucleotides: TGTGCCAGCAGCTTAGGCCTAGCGGGAGTTTACGAGCAGTACTTC. Supplemented by reference TRBV7-2 and TRBJ2-7, the full variable domain reads GAGVSQSPSNKVTEKGKDVELRCDPISGHTALYWYRQSLGQGLEFLIYFQGNSAPDKSGLPSDRFSAERTGGSVSTLTIQRTQQEDSAVYLCASSLGLAGVYEQYFGPGTRLTVT.

The gene calls are TRBV28 and TRBJ2-7; 7 nucleotides match TRBD1. V lost 5 bases, J lost 4 bases, and 8 bases stayed unmatched. The CDR3 contains 14 residues. From germline, CDR1 is MDHEN and CDR2 SYDVKM. The CDR3 coding sequence is TGTGCCAGCAGTACCCGGGACAGAGTTTACGAGCAGTACTTC. This encodes CASSTRDRVYEQYF.

Concerning this clone itself: A read error may produce the germline difference seen at one junction end. The chain uses TRBV3-1 (or the pseudogene TRBV3-2) and TRBJ1-3, with D possibly being TRBD1 (6 bases). The CDR3 has 15 residues. The germline CDR1 and CDR2 sequences are LGHDT and YNNKEL (reference sequence). CDR3 region: CVSSQGGVAGYTIYF. In DNA form, the CDR3 reads TGTGTCAGCAGCCAAGGGGGGGTTGCAGGATACACCATATATTTT.